The 29 T cell receptor beta chains in this list originate from one sample, sequenced in a study of spatial heterogeneity in lung cancer. Indicated time point: blood at routine non-recurrence follow-up after resection. Whole RNA, which was extracted from tumor, nontumor lung tissue or frozen PBMC, was sequenced without any cell sorting. MiXCR, run by TCRdb on the 5' RACE reads, gives a single entry per CDR3 protein. The sample lists 25,000 or so distinct CDR3 sequences, 4.5% to 7.5% occurring once. The specimen comprised PBMCs, sampled at follow-up. These receptors were collected from a male donor with early-stage non-small cell lung cancer.

This clonotype has just a few counts. The chain recombines TRBV6-5 with TRBJ1-4, with a tentative D call TRBD1 (6 bases). This CDR3 has 14 amino acids. CDR1 MNHEY and CDR2 SVGAGI come from the germline V gene. Deletions cut 6 bases from V and 7 bases from J, with 15 bases between. The CDR3 loop reads CASSPAGTTEKLFF. CDR3 nucleotide sequence: TGTGCCAGCAGCCCAGCCGGGACAACTGAAAAACTGTTTTTT.

This clonotype was recorded many times. The chain couples TRBV18 to TRBJ1-1; no clear D. Trimming left V 3 bases short and J 0 bases short, with 8 bases between. The CDR3 is 14 amino acids. The germline V gene encodes CDR1 KGHSH and CDR2 LQKENI. CDR3 nucleotide sequence: TGTGCCAGCTCACCCACGGAGTTGAACACTGAAGCTTTCTTT. This encodes CASSPTELNTEAFF.

In this sample, this clonotype turned up many times. The chain recombines TRBV11-2 with TRBJ2-3, with 9 nucleotides matching TRBD2. From germline, CDR1 is SGHAT and CDR2 FQNNGV. Germline trimming cut 4 bases from V and 4 bases from J; bases unmatched to any gene: 6. The CDR3 is 15 residues long. The CDR3 is CASSSIRLAADTQYF. For the CDR3, the DNA is TGTGCCAGCAGCTCGATAAGACTAGCGGCAGATACGCAGTATTTT.

In this sample, this clonotype turned up many times. V usage is TRBV7-3 and J usage is TRBJ2-1, with D perhaps TRBD1 or TRBD2 (5 bases each). V was clipped by 5 bases and J by 7 bases, with 18 bases between them. Per germline, CDR1 SGHTA and CDR2 FQGTGA. This CDR3 has 15 residues. CDR3 protein: CASSPSGQGTNEQFF. CDR3 bases: TGTGCCAGCAGCCCCTCGGGGCAGGGAACAAATGAGCAGTTCTTC.

By frequency in the sample, this clonotype is medium-sized. The V and J genes are TRBV15 and TRBJ2-3, with TRBD2 matching 9 bases. The V gene end was trimmed by 0 bases and the J gene end by 8 bases; junction bases not matched to a gene: 3. This CDR3 has 14 residues. From germline, CDR1 is LNHNV and CDR2 YYDKDF (reference sequence). The CDR3 spells CATSRDKGLATQYF. DNA for the CDR3: TGTGCCACCAGCAGAGATAAGGGACTAGCTACGCAGTATTTT.

This clonotype was detected ten times or more. The chain has TRBV6-6 and TRBJ2-1; 13 nucleotides align to TRBD2. This CDR3 has 16 amino acids. V shed 6 bases, J shed 8 bases, and the junction held 10 bases outside the gene matches. CDR1 and CDR2 (germline): MNHNY, SVGAGI (reference sequence). The CDR3 is CASRPTSGGDWDEQFF. CDR3 bases: TGTGCCAGCAGGCCAACTAGCGGGGGGGACTGGGATGAGCAGTTCTTC.

This clonotype occurred many times. This chain connects TRBV5-1 to TRBJ1-4, with D possibly being TRBD1 (5 bases). V lost 6 bases and J lost 2, with 11 bases in between. The length of the CDR3 is 14 residues. Germline lookup yields CDR1 SGHRS and CDR2 YFSETQ. The CDR3 bases are TGCGCCAGCACCTCGGGGGGGACTAATGAAAAACTGTTTTTT. Protein product: CASTSGGTNEKLFF.

This clonotype occurred many times. V and J are TRBV19 and TRBJ2-3, with 7 bases aligning to TRBD1. From germline, CDR1 is LNHDA and CDR2 SQIVND (reference sequence). The V segment lost 0 bases and the J segment 0 bases; nucleotides outside the gene matches: 6. This CDR3 is built from 17 residues. CDR3 sequence: CASSIEGRGTSTDTQYF. In nucleotides, the CDR3 is TGTGCCAGTAGTATAGAGGGCAGGGGGACAAGCACAGATACGCAGTATTTT.

In its sample, this clonotype was seen many times. This chain joins TRBV12-3 or TRBV12-4 and TRBJ2-1, with D unclear. V was cut by 1 base and J by 10 bases, with 11 bases left in between. The CDR3 totals 13 residues. The CDR3 loop reads CASSLDWGGEQFF. Here the CDR3 DNA reads TGTGCCAGCAGTTTAGACTGGGGTGGGGAGCAGTTCTTC.

This clonotype was seen repeatedly, ten times or more. V gene TRBV12-3 or TRBV12-4 combines with J gene TRBJ2-1, with 15 bases lining up with TRBD2. J was trimmed by 0 bases and V by 6 bases; bases with no gene match: 12. The CDR3 runs to 20 residues. CDR3 amino acids: CASSPWGLAGGSGSYNEQFF. The CDR3 DNA reads TGTGCCAGCAGCCCCTGGGGACTAGCGGGGGGCTCTGGCTCCTACAATGAGCAGTTCTTC.

Ten or more counts support this clonotype. The J gene is TRBJ1-2, the V gene TRBV6-5; the D is unclear. The V end was cut by 5 bases, the J end by 4 bases, with 8 bases between. Germline CDR1 and CDR2: MNHEY and SVGAGI. The CDR3 contains 12 residues. CDR3 nucleotides: TGTGCCAGCAGTGGCTACAGCTATGGCTACACCTTC. It encodes CASSGYSYGYTF.

The gene calls are TRBV6-5 and TRBJ2-5, with unresolved D. This CDR3 is built from 14 residues. Trimming stripped 3 bases from V and 4 bases from J, with 12 bases between. Germline lookup yields CDR1 MNHEY and CDR2 SVGAGI. DNA for the CDR3: TGTGCCAGCAGTTATTCCACCACGCTAGAGACCCAGTACTTC. This translates into CASSYSTTLETQYF.

Many counts were recorded for this clonotype. V usage is TRBV5-1 and J usage is TRBJ2-3, with 10 positions matching TRBD2. The CDR3 length is 17 residues. V trimming: 0 bases; J trimming: 5 bases; junction bases outside the gene matches: 9. The germline gives CDR1 SGHRS, CDR2 YFSETQ. The CDR3: CASSLVLAGDGGDTQYF. CDR3 bases: TGCGCCAGCAGCTTGGTCCTAGCGGGAGATGGAGGAGATACGCAGTATTTT.

This clonotype has ten or more counts. The chain has TRBV6-5 and TRBJ2-7; D is unresolved. With 7 bases removed from V and 5 bases from J, the gap between germline ends came to 15 bases. CDR1 is MNHEY and CDR2 is SVGAGI in the germline V gene. The CDR3 extends over 13 amino acids. The CDR3 region has the DNA TGTGCCAGCACCCCACCAGGACGGAACGAGCAGTACTTC. Its translation is CASTPPGRNEQYF.

The genes are TRBV11-3 and TRBJ2-3; D is unresolved. The CDR3 runs to 15 residues. V was shortened by 5 bases and J by 0 bases, with 12 bases between the two germline ends. CDR1 SGHNT and CDR2 YENEEA come from the germline V gene. The CDR3 bases are TGTGCCAGCAGCCAACAGTCATCTAGCACAGATACGCAGTATTTT. It yields the protein CASSQQSSSTDTQYF.

J is TRBJ2-2 and V is TRBV20-1; TRBD2 is a possible D gene (6 bases). The CDR3 runs 15 residues. Germline V gene sequence: CDR1 DFQATT, CDR2 SNEGSKA (reference sequence). V shed 3 bases and J shed 0 bases, with 11 bases lying between them. The CDR3 here is CSASLTSTNTGELFF. CDR3 in DNA: TGCAGTGCTAGTTTAACTAGCACGAACACCGGGGAGCTGTTTTTT.

This clonotype was detected only a few times. The chain uses TRBV6-5 and TRBJ2-1; 13 bases match TRBD2. Unmatched junction bases numbered 7, after V lost 0 bases and J lost 5 bases. Germline V lookup: CDR1 MNHEY, CDR2 SVGAGI. The CDR3 sequence is 18 residues long. CDR3 in amino acids: CASSYSAELAGGDNEQFF. CDR3 nucleotides: TGTGCCAGCAGTTACTCGGCCGAACTAGCGGGAGGGGACAATGAGCAGTTCTTC.

The rearrangement joins TRBV6-2 or TRBV6-3 to TRBJ2-1; TRBD2 aligns across 15 bases. Germline assignment: CDR1 MNHEY and CDR2 SVGEGT. V trimming: 6 bases; J trimming: 2 bases; junction bases outside the gene matches: 8. This CDR3 is 18 amino acids long. Here the CDR3 DNA reads TGTGCCAGCAGCCGCCCGGGACTAGCGGGGGGCGCCTACAATGAGCAGTTCTTC. Its protein product is CASSRPGLAGGAYNEQFF.

This clonotype has a handful of counts. The rearrangement joins TRBV7-9 to TRBJ1-1; 8 nucleotides agree with TRBD1. The CDR3 consists of 14 residues. CDR1 is SEHNR and CDR2 is FQNEAQ in the germline V gene (reference sequence). V shed 6 bases and J 6 bases; nucleotides not matched to a gene: 9. The CDR3 region has the DNA TGTGCCAGCAGACTTACAGGGGGTTCGGCTGAAGCTTTCTTT. The encoded protein is CASRLTGGSAEAFF. The whole variable domain, remainder taken from reference TRBV7-9 and TRBJ1-1, is DTGVSQNPRHKITKRGQNVTFRCDPISEHNRLYWYRQTLGQGPEFLTYFQNEAQLEKSRLLSDRFSAERPKGSFSTLEIQRTEQGDSAMYLCASRLTGGSAEAFFGQGTRLTVV.

This rearrangement joins TRBV6-1 to TRBJ2-2, with TRBD1 identical over 9 bases. The CDR3 is 16 residues long. In germline, CDR1 is MNHNS, CDR2 SASEGT. The ends lost 4 bases at V and 2 bases at J; junction bases unmatched: 5. This CDR3 reads CASSAGTGINTGELFF. The CDR3 DNA reads as TGTGCCAGCAGTGCCGGGACAGGGATTAACACCGGGGAGCTGTTTTTT.

This rearrangement joins TRBV6-5 to TRBJ1-6; TRBD1 might be the D (5 bases). Trimming shortened V by 6 bases and J by 6 bases, and 6 bases separated the two germline ends. The CDR3 contains 12 residues. CDR1 MNHEY and CDR2 SVGAGI come from the germline V gene. This CDR3 is CASRDTNSPLHF. The CDR3 region has the DNA TGTGCCAGCAGGGACACTAATTCACCCCTCCACTTT.

In this sample, this clonotype turned up many times. The V call is TRBV6-6, the J call TRBJ1-4, with a weak D call TRBD1 (5 bases). The CDR3 has 14 amino acids. The V end was cut by 2 bases, the J end by 8 bases, with 12 bases between. CDR1 MNHNY and CDR2 SVGAGI come from the germline V gene (reference sequence). The CDR3 sequence: CASSYSQGEEKLFF. CDR3 DNA: TGTGCCAGCAGTTACAGCCAGGGTGAAGAAAAACTGTTTTTT.

This clonotype was seen many times. The chain employs TRBV4-3 and TRBJ2-1; 8 bases align to TRBD1. Germline CDR1 reads LGHNA; CDR2 reads YSLEER. The ends lost 2 bases at V and 3 bases at J; junction bases unmatched: 9. CDR3 length: 17 amino acids. In DNA form, the CDR3 reads TGCGCCAGCAGCCAACAGGTGACAGGGGAGTTCTACAATGAGCAGTTCTTC. Protein sequence: CASSQQVTGEFYNEQFF.

This clonotype appeared a few times. The J gene is TRBJ1-2, the V gene TRBV5-1, with a weak D call TRBD1 (6 bases). This CDR3 comprises 15 residues. The germline CDR1 and CDR2 sequences are SGHRS and YFSETQ. Trimming removed 1 base at V and 2 bases at J, with 12 bases between. CDR3: CASSLSQGSNYGYTF. DNA for the CDR3: TGCGCCAGCAGCTTGTCCCAGGGGAGCAACTATGGCTACACCTTC.

Turning to this clonotype: A much larger clone sits a single nucleotide away, making a read error possible. CDR3 bases: TGCAGTGCTAGAAATCCGGGAGGGAGCCTTAATGAGCAGTTCTTC. Translation: CSARNPGGSLNEQFF. The chain combines TRBV20-1 with TRBJ2-1; TRBD2 agrees at 8 bases. V lost 2 bases, J lost 7 bases, and 10 bases stayed unmatched. The CDR3 spans 15 residues. Germline V lookup: CDR1 DFQATT, CDR2 SNEGSKA (reference sequence).

This clonotype appeared many times. The chain couples TRBV9 to TRBJ2-3; D call uncertain. Germline V gene sequence: CDR1 SGDLS, CDR2 YYNGEE. This CDR3 is built from 15 residues. Trimming took 1 base from V and 2 from J, leaving 11 bases between them. The CDR3 DNA reads as TGTGCCAGCAGCGTAACATACTCCCCCACAGATACGCAGTATTTT. Protein product: CASSVTYSPTDTQYF.

A note on this clonotype: A much larger clone sits a single nucleotide away, making a read error possible. This chain uses TRBV29-1 with TRBJ2-2; weak D call: TRBD2 (5 bases). This CDR3 is 14 amino acids long. Germline lookup yields CDR1 SQVTM and CDR2 ANQGSEA. The CDR3, as DNA: TGCAGCGCCGGAGCCGGGGAAGGCACCGGGGTGCTGTTTTTT. Amino acids: CSAGAGEGTGVLFF.

This clonotype was seen only a few times. The chain carries TRBV20-1 and TRBJ1-5, with 7 bases lining up with TRBD1. CDR3 size: 14 residues. Germline V gives CDR1 DFQATT, CDR2 SNEGSKA (reference sequence). Trimming cost V 5 bases and J 1 base; bases outside gene matches: 5. Here the CDR3 reads CSAQQGGSNQPQHF. The CDR3 DNA reads as TGCAGTGCTCAGCAGGGGGGGAGCAATCAGCCCCAGCATTTT.

In its sample, this clonotype was seen a few times. An end of the junction differs from the germline gene, which may be a read error. The chain couples TRBV6-1 to TRBJ1-5; no reliable D call. Germline assignment: CDR1 MNHNS and CDR2 SASEGT. The CDR3 runs 12 residues. CDR3 DNA: TGTGTCAGCAGCGAACCCTCACGGCCCCAGCATTTT. This gives the protein CVSSEPSRPQHF.